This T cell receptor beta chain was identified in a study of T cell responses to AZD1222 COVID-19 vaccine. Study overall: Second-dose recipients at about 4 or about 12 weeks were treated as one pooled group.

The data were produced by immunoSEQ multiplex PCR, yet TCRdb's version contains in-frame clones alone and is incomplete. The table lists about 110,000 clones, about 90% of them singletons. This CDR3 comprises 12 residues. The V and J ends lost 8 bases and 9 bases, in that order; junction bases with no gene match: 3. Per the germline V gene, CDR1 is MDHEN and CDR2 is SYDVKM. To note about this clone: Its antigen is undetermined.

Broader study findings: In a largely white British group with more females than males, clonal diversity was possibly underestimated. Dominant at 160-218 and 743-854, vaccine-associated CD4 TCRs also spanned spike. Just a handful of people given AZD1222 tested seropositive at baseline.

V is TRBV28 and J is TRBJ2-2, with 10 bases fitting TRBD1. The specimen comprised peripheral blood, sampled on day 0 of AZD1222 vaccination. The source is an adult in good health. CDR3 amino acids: CASGQGGRELFF. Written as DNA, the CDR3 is TGTGCCAGCGGACAGGGGGGGAGGGAGCTGTTTTTT.